This T cell receptor beta chain derives from a study of T cells in Graves' hyperthyroidism and ophthalmopathy. What was amplified from RNA transcripts were TCR beta CDR3 regions. The HTBI primer set drove a first-round RT-PCR of the TCR CDR3. TCRdb re-derived calls from the multiplex PCR reads in MiXCR, one entry per CDR3 protein. The profile covers 360,000 or so distinct CDR3 sequences, with roughly 19% appearing a single time and 3.7% taken by the ten largest. This clonotype was observed at least ten times. Graves' hyperthyroidism without ophthalmopathy progression within 18 months was termed stable. Clinical symptoms, serum thyroxine and TRAb, thyroid ultrasound and orbital computed tomography together formed the diagnostic basis. PBMCs were sourced from approximately 9 ml fresh peripheral blood. Deletions cut 3 bases from V and 5 bases from J, with 11 bases between. Germline-derived CDR1 and CDR2 are SGHVS and FQNEAQ. CDR3 length: 13 amino acids.

The chain recombines TRBV7-8 with TRBJ2-7; D is ambiguous. This sequence was found in a woman between 18 and 29 years old with Graves' hyperthyroidism. Input material: blood. The chain's CDR3 is CASSFERFNEQYF. CDR3 coding DNA: TGTGCCAGCAGCTTTGAGAGGTTTAACGAGCAGTACTTC.